A selection of T cell receptor beta chains follows, all from one sample in a study of technical replicates of blood from several donors. Generated by immunoSEQ multiplex PCR, the TCRdb table keeps only in-frame clones and is missing some. The sample lists about 62,000 clones, around 87% occurring once. What was sequenced was PBMCs. These TCRs come from a human donor in good health. Some clones in this sample may be carry-over from other donors' samples. CDR3s leave out the opening cysteine and the closing phenylalanine or tryptophan. Rows may omit the clone size; those that give it use once, few, many or a size class.

clone_size	v_call	cdr3_aa
-	TRBV6-5	ASSYASDPSTYEQY
once	TRBV7-7	ASSVRVNTEAF
-	TRBV19	ASSIETGSNTGELF
-	TRBV5-1	ASSLEAATYEQY
-	TRBV15	ATSRAPGQYYNEQF
-	TRBV15	ATSSGEGHGYNEQF
-	TRBV19	ASSLGLMPYEAF
-	TRBV7-9	ASSRTGGGPYEQY
-	TRBV7-3	ASSSPEIGEQF
-	TRBV5-4	ASSTDTYEQY
-	TRBV5-4	ASSSGQGGYGYT
-	TRBV6-5	ASSYIGTGSGGYT
-	TRBV10-3	AINRRELANYGYT
-	TRBV11-2	ACSGTGFTEAF
-	TRBV2	ASSESWQVNQPQH
few	TRBV4-1	ASSQDGAGGQPQH
-	TRBV5-4	ASSPREGNTGELF
-	TRBV5-6	ASSWRAPNNEQF
-	TRBV6-6	ASSYQGMNTEAF
-	TRBV6-6	ASSTRPWSSSYEQY
-	TRBV7-2	AIERAGADEQY
once	TRBV10-3	AISSSTGSRTEAF
-	TRBV2	AGGRSNQPQH
-	TRBV7-9	ASSSAAGKGYEQY
-	TRBV6-5	ASRADRSYEQY
-	TRBV15	ATSGGEGYAKNIQY
-	TRBV10-3	AIRGGLAGEETQY
-	TRBV6-5	ASSYSIAGAYEQY
-	TRBV4-1	ASSQIINAGTIY
-	TRBV4-1	ASGLAGDTQY
-	TRBV19	ASGLGNSYNSPLH
-	TRBV7-2	ASSLGSGSIYEQY